The clone carrying this T cell receptor (beta chain) turned up a few times. One entry per CDR3 protein, called by TCRdb with MiXCR from the RT-PCR reads. The table has under 550,000 distinct CDR3 sequences, 7.5% to 8.5% seen once; the top ten hold 10% to 15%. The data derive from a study of response to subunit inactivated influenza vaccine. Germline loops: CDR1 DFQATT, CDR2 SNEGSKA (reference sequence). Deletions cut 3 bases from V and 3 bases from J, with 9 bases between. CDR3 length: 13 residues. This clonotype was sampled from a man between 45 and 75 years old who received an inactivated influenza vaccine. The V and J genes are TRBV20-1 and TRBJ2-4, with a tentative D call TRBD1 (5 bases). Sequencing used PBMCs from blood, obtained about 24 months after vaccination. The CDR3 sequence: CSASQGGKNIQYF. Here the CDR3 DNA reads TGCAGTGCTAGTCAGGGCGGCAAAAACATTCAGTACTTC.